This T cell receptor beta chain comes out of a study of CD8+CD57+ T cells in acquired aplastic anemia. Study-wide results and limits: Comparison of patients with controls identified about 27 shared CD8+ CDR3 sequences.

All patients picked for sequencing had shown, by flow cytometry, an expansion of CD8+CD57+ cells. This CDR3 region has 14 residues. From germline, CDR1 is MNHEY and CDR2 SVGAGI. Profiles of TCR beta VDJ and CDR3 were generated from a genomic DNA template. TCRdb recomputed calls from the reads with MiXCR, one row per CDR3 protein. This table holds roughly 250,000 distinct CDR3 sequences, roughly 82% found once. Note on this clonotype: Its antigen remains unidentified. A junction end diverges from the germline sequence, so it may reflect a read error.

Sequencing was carried out using sorted CD4+, CD8+, or CD8+CD57+ T cells (not recorded which) from PBMCs. V usage is TRBV6-5 and J usage is TRBJ1-5, with D tentatively TRBD1 (5 bases). The sequence derives from a human donor with aplastic anemia. The DNA of the CDR3 is TGTGCCAGCAGTTACGGGTTGGGGCCGCAGCCGCAGCATTTT. Translated, it gives CASSYGLGPQPQHF.